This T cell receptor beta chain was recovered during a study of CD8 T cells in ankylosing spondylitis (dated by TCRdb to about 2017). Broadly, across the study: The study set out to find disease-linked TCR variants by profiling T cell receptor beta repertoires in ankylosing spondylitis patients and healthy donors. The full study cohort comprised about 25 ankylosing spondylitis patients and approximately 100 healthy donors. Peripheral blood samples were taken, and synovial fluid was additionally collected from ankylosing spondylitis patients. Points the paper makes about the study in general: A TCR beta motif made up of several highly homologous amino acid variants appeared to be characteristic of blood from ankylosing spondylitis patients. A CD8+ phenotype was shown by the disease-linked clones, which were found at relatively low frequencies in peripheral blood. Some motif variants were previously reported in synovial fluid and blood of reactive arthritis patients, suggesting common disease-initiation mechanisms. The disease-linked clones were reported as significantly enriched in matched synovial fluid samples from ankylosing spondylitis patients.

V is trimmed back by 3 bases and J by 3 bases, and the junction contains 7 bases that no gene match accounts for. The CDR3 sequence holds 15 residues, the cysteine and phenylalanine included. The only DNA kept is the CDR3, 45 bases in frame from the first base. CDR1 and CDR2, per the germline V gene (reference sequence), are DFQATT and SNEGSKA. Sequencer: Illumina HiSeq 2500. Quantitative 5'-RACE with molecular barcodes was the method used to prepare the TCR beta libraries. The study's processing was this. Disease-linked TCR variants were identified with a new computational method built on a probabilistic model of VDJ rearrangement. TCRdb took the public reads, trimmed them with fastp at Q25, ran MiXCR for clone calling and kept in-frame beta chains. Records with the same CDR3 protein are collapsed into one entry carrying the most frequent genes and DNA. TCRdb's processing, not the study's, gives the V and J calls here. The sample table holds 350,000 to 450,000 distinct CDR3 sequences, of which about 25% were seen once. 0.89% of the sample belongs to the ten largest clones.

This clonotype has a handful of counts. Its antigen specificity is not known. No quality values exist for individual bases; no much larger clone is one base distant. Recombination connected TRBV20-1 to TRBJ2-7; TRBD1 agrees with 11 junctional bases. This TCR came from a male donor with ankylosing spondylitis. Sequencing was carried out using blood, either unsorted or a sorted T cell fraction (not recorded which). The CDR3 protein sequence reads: CSASGGTGGNYEQYF. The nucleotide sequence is TGCAGTGCTAGTGGGGGGACAGGGGGTAACTACGAGCAGTACTTC.